A selection of T cell receptor beta chains follows, all from one sample in a study of blood T cell repertoires in COVID-19. Using immunoSEQ multiplex PCR, the repertoire was profiled, and TCRdb retains in-frame clones only, with some absent. The sample shows about 180,000 clones, 83% of them seen only once. Sequencing input: peripheral blood. The receptors stem from a woman aged 70-85 years with COVID-19, enrolled during active disease. Both conserved end residues are trimmed from each CDR3. Clone size is shown for a subset of rows, as once, few, many or a class of expanded clone.

j_call v_call clone_size cdr3_aa
TRBJ1-2 TRBV24-1 once ATSDPRTVWGYT
TRBJ2-7 TRBV6-6 NA ASTLLVGPGEQY
TRBJ2-7 TRBV6-5 NA ASSLTSGTYEQY
TRBJ1-1 TRBV3-1/TRBV3-2 NA ASDKGPGTEAF
TRBJ1-4 TRBV5-1 once ASSLGGQGFNEKLF
TRBJ2-2 TRBV11-3 NA ASSSRTSAATGELF
TRBJ2-3 TRBV7-9 NA ASNDRDRNTDTQY
TRBJ1-1 TRBV3-1/TRBV3-2 NA ASRPTGGNTEAF
TRBJ2-2 TRBV5-1 NA ATRLEVTGELF
TRBJ2-7 TRBV6-5 NA ASSYSDGTLYEQY
TRBJ2-5 TRBV5-1 NA ASSYSGMVETQY
TRBJ2-1 TRBV18 NA ASSPPSHVNEQF
TRBJ1-1 TRBV5-4 NA ASSLVAGRYTEAF
TRBJ1-5 TRBV6-5 NA ASTQGSNQPQH
TRBJ2-3 TRBV5-1 few ASSFPAGSTDTQY
TRBJ1-1 TRBV6-2/TRBV6-3 NA ASSSPGERTEAF
TRBJ2-2 TRBV5-1 NA ASSLLAGVISGELF
TRBJ1-2 TRBV30 NA AWSQAKGAYGYT
TRBJ2-1 TRBV7-3 few ASSINRGGDEQF
TRBJ1-1 TRBV9 NA ASSSPPGQGARGTEAF
TRBJ2-2 TRBV10-2 NA ASSGGRSGELF
TRBJ2-3 TRBV9 NA ASSVSGSSDTQY
TRBJ2-7 TRBV6-5 NA ASAVAYEQY
TRBJ2-1 TRBV9 NA ASSVETGNSYNEQF
TRBJ2-1 TRBV5-1 NA ASSLDPAGSYNEQF
TRBJ2-7 TRBV5-1 NA ASSLGQGSVYEQY
TRBJ2-1 TRBV5-4 NA ASRKTDKSNEQF
TRBJ2-2 TRBV9 NA ASSPWGPGELF
TRBJ2-2 TRBV2 NA ASSVGTSGAGELF
TRBJ1-4 TRBV30 once AWRLTDRSEKLF